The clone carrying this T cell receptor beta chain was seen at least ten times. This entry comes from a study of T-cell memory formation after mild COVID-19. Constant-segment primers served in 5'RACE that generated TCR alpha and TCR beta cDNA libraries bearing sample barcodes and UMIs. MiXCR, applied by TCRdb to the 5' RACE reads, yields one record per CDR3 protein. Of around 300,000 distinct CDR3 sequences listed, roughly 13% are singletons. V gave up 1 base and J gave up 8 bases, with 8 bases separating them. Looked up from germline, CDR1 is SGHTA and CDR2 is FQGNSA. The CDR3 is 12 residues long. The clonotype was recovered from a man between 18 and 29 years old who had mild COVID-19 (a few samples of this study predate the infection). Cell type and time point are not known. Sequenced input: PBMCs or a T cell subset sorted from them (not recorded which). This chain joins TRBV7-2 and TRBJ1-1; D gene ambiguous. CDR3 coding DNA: TGTGCCAGCAGCTTAGTTTCGGGAGAAGCTTTCTTT. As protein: CASSLVSGEAFF.